The T cell receptor (beta chain) described here comes from a study of identical twins. TCRdb ran MiXCR on the 5' RACE reads and lists one entry per CDR3 protein. The repertoire holds over 550,000 distinct CDR3 sequences, with 7.1% as singletons. V was shortened by 3 bases and J by 5 bases, with 10 bases between the two germline ends. Germline loops: CDR1 SGHAT, CDR2 FQDESV (reference sequence). There are 14 residues in the CDR3. This clonotype was seen many times. The data were also submitted as part of a second study, on yellow fever vaccine responses in identical twins. This second report adds: Twins' vaccine T cell response reportedly gave the appearance of partial convergence and partial personalization.

Specimen: PBMCs. The TCR originated in a woman between 18 and 29 years old in good health. The gene calls are TRBV11-1 and TRBJ2-2; the D is unclear. CDR3 sequence reads: CASSLVVGTGELFF. CDR3 DNA: TGTGCCAGCAGCTTGGTAGTCGGTACCGGGGAGCTGTTTTTT. The complete variable domain, with remaining parts taken from reference TRBV11-1 and TRBJ2-2, reads EAEVAQSPRYKITEKSQAVAFWCDPISGHATLYWYRQILGQGPELLVQFQDESVVDDSQLPKDRFSAERLKGVDSTLKIQPAELGDSAMYLCASSLVVGTGELFFGEGSRLTVL.